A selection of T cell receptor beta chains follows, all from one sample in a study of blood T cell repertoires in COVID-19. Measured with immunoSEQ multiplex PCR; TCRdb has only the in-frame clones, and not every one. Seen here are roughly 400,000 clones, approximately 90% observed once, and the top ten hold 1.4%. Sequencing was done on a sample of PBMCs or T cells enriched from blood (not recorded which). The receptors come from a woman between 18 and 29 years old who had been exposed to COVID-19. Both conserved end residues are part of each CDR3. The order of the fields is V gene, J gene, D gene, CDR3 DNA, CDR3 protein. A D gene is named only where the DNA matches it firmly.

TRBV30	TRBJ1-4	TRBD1	TGTGCCTGGCTCTTACAGGGGAATGAAAAACTGTTTTTT	CAWLLQGNEKLFF
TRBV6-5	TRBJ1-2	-	TGTGCCAGCAGTTCCTATGGCTATGGCTACACCTTC	CASSSYGYGYTF
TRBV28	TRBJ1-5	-	TGTGCCAGCAGTTCCACCGACAGTCGCGATCAGCCCCAGCATTTT	CASSSTDSRDQPQHF
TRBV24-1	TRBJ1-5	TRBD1	TGTGCCACCAGCCCGGACAGGGAGGACAATCAGCCCCAGCATTTT	CATSPDREDNQPQHF
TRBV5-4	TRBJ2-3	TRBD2	TGTGCCAGCAGCTTCCTAGCGGGGGGGCCGGAGCGAGATACGCAGTATTTT	CASSFLAGGPERDTQYF
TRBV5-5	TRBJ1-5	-	TGTGCCAGCAGCTTGGAAGGGACACTGCTCCTAAAGGAGAATCAGCCCCAGCATTTT	CASSLEGTLLLKENQPQHF
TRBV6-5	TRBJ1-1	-	TGTGCCAGCAGTCCCCTCGGGGGGGGCACTGAAGCTTTCTTT	CASSPLGGGTEAFF
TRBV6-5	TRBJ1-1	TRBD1	TGTGCCAGCAGACCCGGGACAGCCATGAACACTGAAGCTTTCTTT	CASRPGTAMNTEAFF
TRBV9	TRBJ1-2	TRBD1	TGTGCCAGCAGTAGACAGGGAACTAACTATGGCTACACCTTC	CASSRQGTNYGYTF
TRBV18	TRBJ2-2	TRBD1	TGTGCCAGCTCACCGAACCAATTAAGGACAGGGATAAACACCGGGGAGCTGTTTTTT	CASSPNQLRTGINTGELFF
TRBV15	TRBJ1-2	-	TGTGCCACCAGCAGAGAGGCCAGCGGCTACTATGGCTACACCTTC	CATSREASGYYGYTF
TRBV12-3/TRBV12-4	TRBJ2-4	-	TGTGCCAGCAGTCCCACCACGTTGACTGAACAGTACTTC	CASSPTTLTEQYF
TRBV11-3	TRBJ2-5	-	TGTGCCAGCAGTCCCTTTGGAGTCCAAGAGACCCAGTACTTC	CASSPFGVQETQYF
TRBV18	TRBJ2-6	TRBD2	TGTGCCAGCTCACCACCAGCGGGAGTGGCCCACGCTGGGGCCAACGTCCTGACTTTC	CASSPPAGVAHAGANVLTF
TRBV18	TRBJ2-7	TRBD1	TGTGCCAGCTCACCGGGACAGGGTTCCTACGAGCAGTACTTC	CASSPGQGSYEQYF
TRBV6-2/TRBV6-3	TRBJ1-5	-	TGTGCCAGCAGTTTATTACAGGGTACCAATCAGCCCCAGCATTTT	CASSLLQGTNQPQHF
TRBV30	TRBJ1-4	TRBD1	TGTGCCTGGGACAGGGGGGGGAATGAAAAACTGTTTTTT	CAWDRGGNEKLFF